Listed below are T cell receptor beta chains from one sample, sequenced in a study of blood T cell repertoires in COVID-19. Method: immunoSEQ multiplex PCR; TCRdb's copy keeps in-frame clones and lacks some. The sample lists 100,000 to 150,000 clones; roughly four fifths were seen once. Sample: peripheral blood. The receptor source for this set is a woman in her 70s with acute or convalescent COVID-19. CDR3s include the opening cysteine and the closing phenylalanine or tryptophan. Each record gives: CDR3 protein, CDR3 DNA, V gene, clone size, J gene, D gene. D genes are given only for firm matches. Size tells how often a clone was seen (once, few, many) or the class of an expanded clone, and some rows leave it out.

cdr3_aa: CASSPQAGAYNEQFF
cdr3_nt: TGTGCCAGCAGCCCCCAGGCGGGGGCGTACAATGAGCAGTTCTTC
v_call: TRBV9
clone_size: NA
j_call: TRBJ2-1
d_call: NA

cdr3_aa: CASSEVGLGEKLFF
cdr3_nt: TGTGCCAGCAGTGAAGTGGGACTAGGGGAAAAACTGTTTTTT
v_call: TRBV6-1
clone_size: NA
j_call: TRBJ1-4
d_call: NA

cdr3_aa: CASMGYRGQETQYF
cdr3_nt: TGTGCCAGCATGGGGTATCGGGGGCAAGAGACCCAGTACTTC
v_call: TRBV27
clone_size: NA
j_call: TRBJ2-5
d_call: NA

cdr3_aa: CASSPSGAGQYF
cdr3_nt: TGCGCCAGCTCTCCGAGTGGCGCGGGGCAGTATTTT
v_call: TRBV5-1
clone_size: NA
j_call: TRBJ2-3
d_call: NA

cdr3_aa: CASRAGLYQPQHF
cdr3_nt: TGTGCCAGCAGGGCCGGACTATATCAGCCCCAGCATTTT
v_call: TRBV27
clone_size: NA
j_call: TRBJ1-5
d_call: NA

cdr3_aa: CASSLTGATGNTIYF
cdr3_nt: TGTGCCAGCAGCTTGACAGGGGCCACTGGAAACACCATATATTTT
v_call: TRBV7-9
clone_size: NA
j_call: TRBJ1-3
d_call: TRBD1

cdr3_aa: CASSQGQYYGYTF
cdr3_nt: TGTGCCAGCAGCCAAGGACAGTATTATGGCTACACCTTC
v_call: TRBV3-1/TRBV3-2
clone_size: once
j_call: TRBJ1-2
d_call: NA

cdr3_aa: CASSYRGDQPQHF
cdr3_nt: TGTGCCAGCAGCTACAGGGGAGATCAGCCCCAGCATTTT
v_call: TRBV3-1/TRBV3-2
clone_size: NA
j_call: TRBJ1-5
d_call: TRBD1

cdr3_aa: CASSYSWGGNTDTQYF
cdr3_nt: TGTGCCAGCAGCTATTCCTGGGGGGGAAACACAGATACGCAGTATTTT
v_call: TRBV11-3
clone_size: NA
j_call: TRBJ2-3
d_call: TRBD2

cdr3_aa: CASSPTGYNGYTF
cdr3_nt: TGTGCCAGCAGTCCCACAGGGTACAATGGCTACACCTTC
v_call: TRBV6-5
clone_size: NA
j_call: TRBJ1-2
d_call: NA

cdr3_aa: CATGTGLYNEQFF
cdr3_nt: TGCGCCACCGGGACAGGCCTATACAATGAGCAGTTCTTC
v_call: TRBV5-1
clone_size: NA
j_call: TRBJ2-1
d_call: TRBD1

cdr3_aa: CASSLESLSYNSPLHF
cdr3_nt: TGTGCCAGCAGCTTAGAGTCACTCTCCTATAATTCACCCCTCCACTTT
v_call: TRBV7-8
clone_size: NA
j_call: TRBJ1-6
d_call: NA

cdr3_aa: CAWTPMGGYNSPLHF
cdr3_nt: TGTGCCTGGACACCAATGGGAGGATATAATTCACCCCTCCACTTT
v_call: TRBV30
clone_size: NA
j_call: TRBJ1-6
d_call: NA

cdr3_aa: CASSPLGTSRTQYF
cdr3_nt: TGTGCCAGCAGCCCACTAGGAACTAGCCGAACGCAGTATTTT
v_call: TRBV11-3
clone_size: NA
j_call: TRBJ2-3
d_call: NA

cdr3_aa: CAWNRDRAGGYTF
cdr3_nt: TGTGCCTGGAATCGTGACAGGGCGGGGGGCTACACCTTC
v_call: TRBV30
clone_size: few
j_call: TRBJ1-2
d_call: TRBD1

cdr3_aa: CASRTNTEAFF
cdr3_nt: TGTGCCAGCAGAACTAACACTGAAGCTTTCTTT
v_call: TRBV7-9
clone_size: once
j_call: TRBJ1-1
d_call: NA

cdr3_aa: CASSQGGRRGKALHF
cdr3_nt: TGTGCCAGCAGTCAGGGAGGACGGAGGGGTAAAGCCCTCCACTTT
v_call: TRBV6-2/TRBV6-3
clone_size: NA
j_call: TRBJ1-6
d_call: NA

cdr3_aa: CASTEDSGSGYTF
cdr3_nt: TGTGCCAGCACCGAGGATTCTGGGAGCGGCTACACCTTC
v_call: TRBV2
clone_size: NA
j_call: TRBJ1-2
d_call: NA

cdr3_aa: CAISASGNSNQPQHF
cdr3_nt: TGTGCCATCAGTGCCTCAGGGAATAGCAATCAGCCCCAGCATTTT
v_call: TRBV10-3
clone_size: NA
j_call: TRBJ1-5
d_call: NA

cdr3_aa: CASSGGPQPQHF
cdr3_nt: TGTGCCAGCTCGGGGGGGCCCCAGCCCCAGCATTTT
v_call: TRBV18
clone_size: NA
j_call: TRBJ1-5
d_call: NA

cdr3_aa: CASNRQNSPLHF
cdr3_nt: TGCGCCAGCAACAGGCAGAATTCACCCCTCCACTTT
v_call: TRBV4-3
clone_size: NA
j_call: TRBJ1-6
d_call: NA

cdr3_aa: CASSGGGIGTDTQYF
cdr3_nt: TGTGCCAGCAGCGGGGGGGGAATTGGCACAGATACGCAGTATTTT
v_call: TRBV5-8
clone_size: few
j_call: TRBJ2-3
d_call: TRBD2

cdr3_aa: CASSTRTSGGSSYNEQFF
cdr3_nt: TGTGCCAGCAGCACCCGGACTAGCGGGGGGAGCTCCTACAATGAGCAGTTCTTC
v_call: TRBV3-1/TRBV3-2
clone_size: NA
j_call: TRBJ2-1
d_call: TRBD2

cdr3_aa: CAIGNSGGPGNEQFF
cdr3_nt: TGTGCCATCGGGAATAGCGGGGGGCCAGGGAATGAGCAGTTCTTC
v_call: TRBV10-3
clone_size: NA
j_call: TRBJ2-1
d_call: TRBD2

cdr3_aa: CASSLTGASSGNQPQHF
cdr3_nt: TGTGCCAGCAGCTTAACAGGGGCGTCCTCGGGCAATCAGCCCCAGCATTTT
v_call: TRBV7-2
clone_size: NA
j_call: TRBJ1-5
d_call: TRBD1

cdr3_aa: CASSVGASARENYGYTF
cdr3_nt: TGTGCCAGCAGCGTAGGGGCATCGGCCCGGGAAAACTATGGCTACACCTTC
v_call: TRBV9
clone_size: few
j_call: TRBJ1-2
d_call: NA

cdr3_aa: CASSGRDRANEQFF
cdr3_nt: TGTGCCAGCAGCGGCCGGGACAGGGCCAATGAGCAGTTCTTC
v_call: TRBV5-6
clone_size: NA
j_call: TRBJ2-1
d_call: TRBD1

cdr3_aa: CASSQGTDTEAFF
cdr3_nt: TGCGCCAGCAGCCAAGGGACAGACACTGAAGCTTTCTTT
v_call: TRBV4-3
clone_size: NA
j_call: TRBJ1-1
d_call: NA

cdr3_aa: CASSIGPGQGTLRVLTF
cdr3_nt: TGTGCCAGTAGTATAGGTCCGGGACAGGGGACCCTCAGGGTCCTGACTTTC
v_call: TRBV19
clone_size: NA
j_call: TRBJ2-6
d_call: TRBD1

cdr3_aa: CASSLAGGTGGNQPQHF
cdr3_nt: TGTGCCAGCAGCTTGGCTGGGGGGACAGGGGGCAATCAGCCCCAGCATTTT
v_call: TRBV5-6
clone_size: once
j_call: TRBJ1-5
d_call: TRBD1

cdr3_aa: CASSSRGGAVNTEAFF
cdr3_nt: TGTGCCAGCAGCTCCCGCGGAGGGGCAGTGAACACTGAAGCTTTCTTT
v_call: TRBV7-2
clone_size: NA
j_call: TRBJ1-1
d_call: NA

cdr3_aa: CAWSHGGTNEKLFF
cdr3_nt: TGTGCCTGGAGCCATGGGGGGACTAATGAAAAACTGTTTTTT
v_call: TRBV30
clone_size: once
j_call: TRBJ1-4
d_call: NA

cdr3_aa: CASSQVRQRGYTF
cdr3_nt: TGTGCCAGCAGCCAGGTACGACAGAGAGGCTACACCTTC
v_call: TRBV14
clone_size: NA
j_call: TRBJ1-2
d_call: NA

cdr3_aa: CASSLVSLYDQPQHF
cdr3_nt: TGTGCCAGCAGCTTGGTATCTCTCTATGATCAGCCCCAGCATTTT
v_call: TRBV5-8
clone_size: NA
j_call: TRBJ1-5
d_call: NA

cdr3_aa: CAISEGLTTSTQYF
cdr3_nt: TGTGCCATCAGTGAGGGACTTACTACGAGTACGCAGTATTTT
v_call: TRBV10-3
clone_size: few
j_call: TRBJ2-3
d_call: NA

cdr3_aa: CASRDPGQGNGYTF
cdr3_nt: TGTGCCAGCAGGGACCCGGGACAGGGGAACGGCTACACCTTC
v_call: TRBV28
clone_size: NA
j_call: TRBJ1-2
d_call: TRBD1

cdr3_aa: CASSLEPRGRRTEAFF
cdr3_nt: TGTGCCAGCAGCTTAGAACCCAGGGGGCGTCGGACTGAAGCTTTCTTT
v_call: TRBV7-9
clone_size: NA
j_call: TRBJ1-1
d_call: TRBD1

cdr3_aa: CATSRDRVLDTQYF
cdr3_nt: TGTGCCACCAGCAGAGACAGGGTGCTGGATACGCAGTATTTT
v_call: TRBV15
clone_size: NA
j_call: TRBJ2-3
d_call: NA

cdr3_aa: CASSVRVGAGNQPQHF
cdr3_nt: TGTGCCAGCAGTGTCCGAGTGGGGGCGGGCAATCAGCCCCAGCATTTT
v_call: TRBV6-2/TRBV6-3
clone_size: NA
j_call: TRBJ1-5
d_call: NA

cdr3_aa: CASSGQDTEAFF
cdr3_nt: TGTGCCAGCAGCGGACAGGACACTGAAGCTTTCTTT
v_call: TRBV5-4
clone_size: few
j_call: TRBJ1-1
d_call: TRBD1

cdr3_aa: CASSGMVMNTEAFF
cdr3_nt: TGTGCCAGCAGCGGCATGGTAATGAACACTGAAGCTTTCTTT
v_call: TRBV7-9
clone_size: NA
j_call: TRBJ1-1
d_call: NA

cdr3_aa: CASSRATGGNNSPLHF
cdr3_nt: TGCGCCAGCAGCCGAGCGACAGGGGGGAATAATTCACCCCTCCACTTT
v_call: TRBV4-3
clone_size: NA
j_call: TRBJ1-6
d_call: TRBD1

cdr3_aa: CASIPQGAPIQPQHF
cdr3_nt: TGTGCCAGCATCCCTCAGGGGGCGCCGATCCAGCCCCAGCATTTT
v_call: TRBV6-5
clone_size: NA
j_call: TRBJ1-5
d_call: TRBD1

cdr3_aa: CASSELQGNTGELFF
cdr3_nt: TGTGCCAGCAGTGAACTACAGGGGAACACCGGGGAGCTGTTTTTT
v_call: TRBV6-1
clone_size: NA
j_call: TRBJ2-2
d_call: NA

cdr3_aa: CASGSGTGYSQPQHF
cdr3_nt: TGTGCCAGTGGGTCCGGGACAGGGTATAGTCAGCCCCAGCATTTT
v_call: TRBV19
clone_size: NA
j_call: TRBJ1-5
d_call: TRBD1

cdr3_aa: CASSLDAGGPETQYF
cdr3_nt: TGCGCCAGCAGCTTGGATGCGGGGGGGCCTGAGACCCAGTACTTC
v_call: TRBV5-1
clone_size: NA
j_call: TRBJ2-5
d_call: TRBD2

cdr3_aa: CASSRDRIDTEAFF
cdr3_nt: TGTGCCAGCAGTAGGGACAGGATCGACACTGAAGCTTTCTTT
v_call: TRBV2
clone_size: NA
j_call: TRBJ1-1
d_call: TRBD1

cdr3_aa: CASSSYFPGELFF
cdr3_nt: TGTGCCAGCAGTTCGTATTTTCCCGGGGAGCTGTTTTTT
v_call: TRBV6-2/TRBV6-3
clone_size: NA
j_call: TRBJ2-2
d_call: NA

cdr3_aa: CASSAIQNIQYF
cdr3_nt: TGTGCCAGCAGTGCCATTCAAAACATTCAGTACTTC
v_call: TRBV2
clone_size: NA
j_call: TRBJ2-4
d_call: NA

cdr3_aa: CASGHRGRDTEAFF
cdr3_nt: TGTGCCAGCGGCCACAGGGGGCGCGACACTGAAGCTTTCTTT
v_call: TRBV27
clone_size: NA
j_call: TRBJ1-1
d_call: TRBD1

cdr3_aa: CASSEVRQNYGYTF
cdr3_nt: TGTGCCAGCAGTGAAGTACGTCAGAACTATGGCTACACCTTC
v_call: TRBV2
clone_size: NA
j_call: TRBJ1-2
d_call: NA